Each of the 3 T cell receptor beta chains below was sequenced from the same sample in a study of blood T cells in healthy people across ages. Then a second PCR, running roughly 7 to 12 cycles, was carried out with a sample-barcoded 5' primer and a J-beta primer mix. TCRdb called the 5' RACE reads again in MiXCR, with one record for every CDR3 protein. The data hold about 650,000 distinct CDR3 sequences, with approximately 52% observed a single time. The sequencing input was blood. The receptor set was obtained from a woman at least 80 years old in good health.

The CDR3 here is CSSQRGADPGGTQYF. The CDR3 DNA reads as TGCAGCTCTCAGAGGGGGGCCGACCCAGGTGGGACCCAGTACTTC. This chain joins TRBV29-1 and TRBJ2-5; D assignment may be TRBD1 or TRBD2 (6 bases each). This CDR3 region has 15 residues. CDR1 and CDR2 from the germline V gene are SQVTM and ANQGSEA. With 8 bases removed from V and 7 bases from J, the gap between germline ends came to 26 bases.

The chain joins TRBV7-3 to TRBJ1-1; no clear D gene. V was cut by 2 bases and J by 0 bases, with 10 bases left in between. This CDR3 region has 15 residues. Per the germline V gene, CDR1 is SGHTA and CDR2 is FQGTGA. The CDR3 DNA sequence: TGTGCCAGCAGCTTAGTGGGAGGGTTGAACACTGAAGCTTTCTTT. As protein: CASSLVGGLNTEAFF.

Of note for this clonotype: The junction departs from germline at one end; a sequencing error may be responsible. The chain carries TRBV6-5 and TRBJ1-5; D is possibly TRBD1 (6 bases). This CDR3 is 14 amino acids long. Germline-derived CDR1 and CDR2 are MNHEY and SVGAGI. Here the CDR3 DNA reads TGTGCCGGCAGAGGAGGGGGAGACGGCCAGCCCCAGCATTTT. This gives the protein CAGRGGGDGQPQHF.